The next 18 T cell receptor beta chains were all read from a single sample in a study of shared clonotypes between healthy human individuals. Profiled with immunoSEQ multiplex PCR; TCRdb holds only in-frame clones, not every one. This sample has fewer than 1.8 million clones; approximately 98.5% occur once, and the top ten carry around 0.33%. The sequenced sample consisted of naive CD4+ T cells sorted from blood. The subset is: CD45RA+ positively selected. The receptors shown here come from a man aged 25 to 45 in good health.

This chain links TRBV5-1 with TRBJ2-2, with D perhaps TRBD2 (6 bases). The V end was cut by 3 bases, the J end by 3 bases, with 15 bases between. The CDR3 contains 16 residues. Germline V gene data show CDR1 as SGHRS and CDR2 as YFSETQ. As DNA, the CDR3 is TGCGCCAGCAGCTCCGTCCGGGGGACGTACACCGGGGAGCTGTTTTTT. Protein: CASSSVRGTYTGELFF.

V is TRBV7-3 and J is TRBJ2-3, with a weak D call TRBD2 (5 bases). The V end lost 5 bases, the J end lost 4 bases, and 13 bases lay between the germline ends. This CDR3 comprises 14 residues. Germline lookup yields CDR1 SGHTA and CDR2 FQGTGA. The CDR3 here is CASSPPGIPDTQYF. In DNA form, the CDR3 reads TGTGCCAGCAGCCCACCCGGGATCCCAGATACGCAGTATTTT.

The V call is TRBV10-3, the J call TRBJ1-3; TRBD1 might be the D (6 bases). Germline V gene lookup returns CDR1 ENHRY and CDR2 SYGVKD. The CDR3 is made up of 14 amino acids. The germline V and J ends were trimmed by 2 bases and 3 bases, with 8 bases remaining between them. The CDR3 DNA follows: TGTGCCATCAGTGAGGACAGGAGTGGAAACACCATATATTTT. Translated: CAISEDRSGNTIYF.

The rearrangement joins TRBV5-1 to TRBJ2-3, with D perhaps given as TRBD1 or TRBD2 (6 bases each). V lost 8 bases and J lost 5, with 12 bases in between. This CDR3 is 12 amino acids long. Per germline, CDR1 SGHRS and CDR2 YFSETQ. CDR3 sequence: CASRRGKDTQYF. The CDR3 DNA reads as TGCGCCAGTCGGAGGGGGAAAGATACGCAGTATTTT.

A single count supports this clone. Other nucleotide sequences in the sample specify the same CDR3. The chain couples TRBV2 to TRBJ2-7; D not certain. Germline V lookup: CDR1 SNHLY, CDR2 FYNNEI. V was pared by 1 base and J by 3 bases, with 4 bases between. This CDR3 has 12 residues. CDR3 DNA: TGTGCCAGCAGTGAAGAACGCTACGAGCAGTACTTC. Translating it yields CASSEERYEQYF.

The chain is built from TRBV5-1 and TRBJ2-5; D possibly uses TRBD1 or TRBD2 (6 bases each). V lost 8 bases and J lost 0, with 23 bases in between. The CDR3 runs to 17 residues. Germline CDR1 SGHRS, CDR2 YFSETQ. In DNA, the CDR3 is TGCGCCAGATGCGAGGATCTTCGGGGGCCGTACCAAGAGACCCAGTACTTC. Its protein is CARCEDLRGPYQETQYF. The variable domain in full, completed from reference TRBV5-1 and TRBJ2-5, reads KAGVTQTPRYLIKTRGQQVTLSCSPISGHRSVSWYQQTPGQGLQFLFEYFSETQRNKGNFPGRFSGRQFSNSRSEMNVSTLELGDSALYLCARCEDLRGPYQETQYFGPGTRLLVL.

The chain couples TRBV27 to TRBJ1-5; 8 bases map to TRBD1. V gave up 8 bases and J gave up 9 bases; unmatched junction bases: 6. Per germline, CDR1 MNHEY and CDR2 SMNVEV (reference sequence). This CDR3 region has 12 residues. CDR3 amino acids: CASQGAMGPQHF. DNA for the CDR3: TGTGCCAGCCAGGGGGCGATGGGGCCCCAGCATTTT.

This sequence joins TRBV10-3 and TRBJ2-1; maybe TRBD2 (6 bases). V lost 10 bases, J lost 8 bases, and 15 bases lay in between. Germline V gene lookup returns CDR1 ENHRY and CDR2 SYGVKD. This CDR3 has 12 amino acids. The CDR3 loop is CATRGSRYEQFF. The CDR3 DNA follows: TGTGCCACCCGGGGGAGCCGCTATGAGCAGTTCTTC.

This rearrangement joins TRBV9 to TRBJ2-2; 10 bases line up with TRBD1. V shed 3 bases, J shed 6 bases, and the junction held 11 bases outside the gene matches. The CDR3 sequence is 17 residues long. Germline-derived CDR1 and CDR2 are SGDLS and YYNGEE. The CDR3 here is CASSADRGLKGAGELFF. The CDR3 DNA reads as TGTGCCAGCAGCGCAGACAGGGGGCTAAAAGGAGCCGGGGAGCTGTTTTTT. The entire variable domain, with the rest obtained from reference TRBV9 and TRBJ2-2, is as follows: DSGVTQTPKHLITATGQRVTLRCSPRSGDLSVYWYQQSLDQGLQFLIQYYNGEERAKGNILERFSAQQFPDLHSELNLSSLELGDSALYFCASSADRGLKGAGELFFGEGSRLTVL.

The chain links TRBV7-2 to TRBJ2-7, with unresolved D. Trimming left V 0 bases short and J 3 bases short, with 9 bases between. CDR3 length: 14 amino acids. Germline values: CDR1 SGHTA, CDR2 FQGNSA. CDR3 sequence: CASSLAPINYEQYF. CDR3 nucleotide sequence: TGTGCCAGCAGCTTAGCCCCAATTAACTACGAGCAGTACTTC.

V is TRBV27 and J is TRBJ2-7, with 9 positions matching TRBD2. With V trimmed by 4 bases and J by 6 bases, 10 bases remained unmatched. The CDR3 extends over 15 amino acids. Germline values: CDR1 MNHEY, CDR2 SMNVEV (reference sequence). CDR3 sequence (DNA): TGTGCCAGCAGTTCCTATAGCGGGAGAGAGGTCGAGCAGTACTTC. This encodes CASSSYSGREVEQYF.

V and J are TRBV29-1 and TRBJ2-3; perhaps TRBD2 as D (5 bases). V was shortened by 7 bases and J by 1 base, with 12 bases between the two germline ends. The CDR3 is made up of 13 amino acids. CDR1 SQVTM and CDR2 ANQGSEA come from the germline V gene. The chain's CDR3 is CSGGAKGTDTQYF. Here the CDR3 DNA reads TGCAGCGGGGGAGCGAAGGGCACAGATACGCAGTATTTT.

The chain carries TRBV4-2 and TRBJ2-7; TRBD2 aligns across 11 bases. Germline V gives CDR1 LGHNA, CDR2 YNFKEQ. The junction had 18 bases not matched to a gene; V was cut back by 3 bases and J by 2 bases. The CDR3 runs 20 residues. The CDR3 sequence: CASSQIPGLAESMVAYEQYF. CDR3 sequence (DNA): TGTGCCAGCAGCCAGATTCCGGGACTAGCGGAGTCGATGGTTGCCTACGAGCAGTACTTC.

The rearrangement uses TRBV13 and TRBJ2-7, with 7 bases fitting TRBD1. The V segment lost 0 bases and the J segment 7 bases; nucleotides outside the gene matches: 15. There are 17 residues in the CDR3. Germline lookup yields CDR1 PRHDT and CDR2 FYEKMQ (reference sequence). The CDR3: CASSLGLRGPTWWEQYF. The CDR3, as DNA: TGTGCCAGCAGCTTAGGCCTAAGGGGGCCCACCTGGTGGGAGCAGTACTTC.

The chain employs TRBV10-3 and TRBJ2-6; D not certain. V lost 4 bases to trimming and J lost 3 bases, with 7 bases between them. Per germline, CDR1 ENHRY and CDR2 SYGVKD. This CDR3 comprises 14 residues. The CDR3 sequence is CAISAKLGANVLTF. The CDR3 DNA is TGTGCCATCAGTGCAAAGCTTGGGGCCAACGTCCTGACTTTC.

This clone was counted once. The rearrangement uses TRBV7-9 and TRBJ2-3, with 10 nucleotides matching TRBD1. The V gene's germline CDR1 is SEHNR and CDR2 FQNEAQ (reference sequence). CDR3 length: 17 residues. With 5 bases clipped from V and 2 bases from J, the junction kept 10 bases outside the gene matches. The DNA of the CDR3 is TGTGCCAGCAGCCTAAGACAGGGGGCGGTGGACACAGATACGCAGTATTTT. It yields the protein CASSLRQGAVDTDTQYF.

The CDR3: CASRNGGSAYEQYF. The CDR3 DNA is TGTGCCAGCAGAAACGGAGGGTCCGCCTACGAGCAGTACTTC. The chain is built from TRBV6-5 and TRBJ2-7; weak D call: TRBD2 (6 bases). The V end lost 6 bases, the J end lost 2 bases, and 14 bases lay between the germline ends. This CDR3 comprises 14 residues. Germline CDR1 MNHEY, CDR2 SVGAGI.

This chain uses TRBV5-4 with TRBJ1-1; D remains ambiguous. This CDR3 has 14 amino acids. The ends were cut back, 0 bases at V and 4 bases at J, with 10 bases in the middle. CDR1 and CDR2 from the germline V gene are SGHNT and YYREEE (reference sequence). The CDR3 protein is CASSLAGWGTEAFF. CDR3 DNA: TGTGCCAGCAGCTTGGCAGGCTGGGGCACTGAAGCTTTCTTT. The full variable domain, its missing parts supplied by reference TRBV5-4 and TRBJ1-1, is ETGVTQSPTHLIKTRGQQVTLRCSSQSGHNTVSWYQQALGQGPQFIFQYYREEENGRGNFPPRFSGLQFPNYSSELNVNALELDDSALYLCASSLAGWGTEAFFGQGTRLTVV.